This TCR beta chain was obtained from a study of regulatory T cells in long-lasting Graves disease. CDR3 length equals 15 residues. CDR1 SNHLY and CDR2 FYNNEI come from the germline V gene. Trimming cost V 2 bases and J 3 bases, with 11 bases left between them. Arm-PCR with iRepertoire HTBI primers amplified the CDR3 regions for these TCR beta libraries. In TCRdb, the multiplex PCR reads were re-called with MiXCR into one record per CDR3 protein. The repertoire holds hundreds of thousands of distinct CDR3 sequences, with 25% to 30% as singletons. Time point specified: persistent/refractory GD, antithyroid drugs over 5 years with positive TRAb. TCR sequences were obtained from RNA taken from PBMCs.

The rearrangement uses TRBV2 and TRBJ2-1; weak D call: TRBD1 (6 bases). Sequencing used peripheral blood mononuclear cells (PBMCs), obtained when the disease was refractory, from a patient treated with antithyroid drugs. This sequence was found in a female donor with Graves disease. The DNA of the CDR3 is TGTGCCAGCAGTGAATTACAGGGTAACTACAATGAGCAGTTCTTC. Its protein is CASSELQGNYNEQFF.